This TCR beta chain was profiled in a study of beta chain features in type 1 diabetes. Study at large: When patients were set against healthy donors, age, gender and cell yields were similar. Study-level points and caveats: Moderate but significant shortening of TCRB CDR3s was recorded in all four CD4+ subsets from Type 1 diabetes patients.

Reverse transcribing all isolated RNA meant expressed TCRB transcripts were sequenced. TCRdb's copy holds only in-frame clones and misses some; the assay was immunoSEQ multiplex PCR. The table lists some 350,000 clones, about 14% of them singletons. To note about this clone: Its cognate antigen is unknown.

Trimming stripped 2 bases from V and 5 bases from J, with 5 bases between. Germline CDR1 and CDR2: SGHRS and YFSETQ. This CDR3 is 12 amino acids long. What was sequenced was naive CD4+ T cells from blood. The chain uses TRBV5-1 and TRBJ2-1; D gene ambiguous. The sequence came from a woman aged 18-30 years with type 1 diabetes. The CDR3 spells CASSLQHNEQFF. The CDR3 DNA follows: TGCGCCAGCAGCTTACAGCACAATGAGCAGTTCTTC. Looking up the rest from reference TRBV5-1 and TRBJ2-1 gives the full variable domain: KAGVTQTPRYLIKTRGQQVTLSCSPISGHRSVSWYQQTPGQGLQFLFEYFSETQRNKGNFPGRFSGRQFSNSRSEMNVSTLELGDSALYLCASSLQHNEQFFGPGTRLTVL.